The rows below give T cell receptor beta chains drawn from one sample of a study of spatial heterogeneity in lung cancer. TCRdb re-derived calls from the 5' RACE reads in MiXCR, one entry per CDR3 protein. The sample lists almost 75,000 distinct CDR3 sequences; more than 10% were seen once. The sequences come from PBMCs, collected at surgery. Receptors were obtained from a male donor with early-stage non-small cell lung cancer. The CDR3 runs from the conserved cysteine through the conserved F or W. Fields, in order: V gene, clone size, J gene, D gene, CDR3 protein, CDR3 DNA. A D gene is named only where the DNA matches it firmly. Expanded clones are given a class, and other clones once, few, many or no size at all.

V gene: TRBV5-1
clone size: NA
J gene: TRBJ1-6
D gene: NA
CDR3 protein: CASRHPGSNSPLHF
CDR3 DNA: TGCGCCAGCAGACATCCGGGCTCAAATTCACCCCTCCACTTT

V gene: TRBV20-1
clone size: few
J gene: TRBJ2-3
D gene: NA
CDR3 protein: CSARPIRDATDTQYF
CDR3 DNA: TGCAGTGCTAGACCAATCCGGGACGCCACAGATACGCAGTATTTT

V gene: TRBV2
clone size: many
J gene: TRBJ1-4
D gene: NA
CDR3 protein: CASSKGEKLFF
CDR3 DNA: TGTGCCAGCAGCAAAGGGGAGAAGCTGTTTTTT

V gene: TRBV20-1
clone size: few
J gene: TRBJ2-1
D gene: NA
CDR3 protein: CSARDPSKDFYNEQFF
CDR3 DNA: TGCAGTGCTAGAGACCCTAGCAAAGACTTTTACAATGAGCAGTTCTTC

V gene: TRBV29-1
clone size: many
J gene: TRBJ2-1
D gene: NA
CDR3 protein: CSVERGWGNEQFF
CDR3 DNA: TGCAGCGTTGAACGAGGCTGGGGCAATGAGCAGTTCTTC

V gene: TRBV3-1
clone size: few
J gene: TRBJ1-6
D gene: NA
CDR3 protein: CASSQTGTNSPLHF
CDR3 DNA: TGTGCCAGCAGCCAAACAGGGACAAATTCACCCCTCCACTTT

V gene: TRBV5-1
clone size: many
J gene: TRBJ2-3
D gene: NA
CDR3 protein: CASSLGGGPDTQYF
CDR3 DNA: TGCGCCAGCAGCTTGGGAGGGGGGCCAGATACGCAGTATTTT

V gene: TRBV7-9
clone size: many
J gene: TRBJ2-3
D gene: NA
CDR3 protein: CASSLALMGDTQYF
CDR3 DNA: TGTGCCAGCAGCTTAGCGCTTATGGGCGATACGCAGTATTTT

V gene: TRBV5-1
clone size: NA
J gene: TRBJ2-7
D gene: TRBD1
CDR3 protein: CASSLRTGHLYEQYF
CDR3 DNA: TGCGCCAGCAGCTTGAGGACAGGACATCTCTACGAGCAGTACTTC

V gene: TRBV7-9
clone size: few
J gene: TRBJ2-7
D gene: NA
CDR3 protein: CASSLGGGIYEQYF
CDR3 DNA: TGTGCCAGCAGCTTAGGGGGCGGGATCTACGAGCAGTACTTC

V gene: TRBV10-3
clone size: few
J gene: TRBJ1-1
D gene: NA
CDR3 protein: CAISESRPGDTEAFF
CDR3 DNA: TGTGCCATCAGTGAGTCTAGGCCAGGGGACACTGAAGCTTTCTTT

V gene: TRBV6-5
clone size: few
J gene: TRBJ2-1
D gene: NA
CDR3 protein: CASSYGRTSYNEQFF
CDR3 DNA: TGTGCCAGCAGTTACGGGAGGACATCCTACAATGAGCAGTTCTTC

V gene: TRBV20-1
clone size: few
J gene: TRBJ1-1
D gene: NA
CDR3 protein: CSASGTSTRWNTEAFF
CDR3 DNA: TGCAGTGCTAGCGGGACGTCAACACGGTGGAACACTGAAGCTTTCTTT

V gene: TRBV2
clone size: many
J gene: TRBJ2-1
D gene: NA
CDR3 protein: CASSENSYNEQFF
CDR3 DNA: TGTGCCAGCAGTGAAAACAGTTACAATGAGCAGTTCTTC

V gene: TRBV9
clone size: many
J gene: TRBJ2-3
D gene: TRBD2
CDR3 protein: CASSVRSGIADTQYF
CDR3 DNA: TGTGCCAGCAGCGTCCGTAGCGGGATTGCAGATACGCAGTATTTT

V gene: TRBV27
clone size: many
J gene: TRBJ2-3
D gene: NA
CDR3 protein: CASSFRSYLTDTQYF
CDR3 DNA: TGTGCCAGCAGTTTCCGTTCCTACCTCACAGATACGCAGTATTTT

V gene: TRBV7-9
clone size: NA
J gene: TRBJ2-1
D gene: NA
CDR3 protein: CASSQSNNEQFF
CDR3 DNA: TGTGCCAGCAGCCAGTCGAACAATGAGCAGTTCTTC

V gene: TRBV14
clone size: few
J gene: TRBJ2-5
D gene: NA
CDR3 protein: CASSFRPQPKETQYF
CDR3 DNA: TGTGCCAGCAGCTTCCGCCCCCAACCTAAAGAGACCCAGTACTTC

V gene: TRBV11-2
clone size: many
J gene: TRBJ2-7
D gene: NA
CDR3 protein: CASSSSLGAYEQYF
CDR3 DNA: TGTGCCAGCAGCTCATCCCTTGGCGCTTACGAGCAGTACTTC

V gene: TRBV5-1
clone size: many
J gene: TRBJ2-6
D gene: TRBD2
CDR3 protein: CASSRGTSGNSGANVLTF
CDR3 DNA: TGCGCCAGCAGCCGCGGGACTAGCGGGAACTCTGGGGCCAACGTCCTGACTTTC

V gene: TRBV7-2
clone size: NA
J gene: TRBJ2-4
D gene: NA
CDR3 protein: CASSLGTGPKNIQYF
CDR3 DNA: TGTGCCAGCAGCTTAGGTACCGGGCCTAAAAACATTCAGTACTTC

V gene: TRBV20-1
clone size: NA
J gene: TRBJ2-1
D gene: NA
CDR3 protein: CSASRLGPPRYNEQFF
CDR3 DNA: TGCAGTGCTAGCCGACTAGGCCCGCCCCGGTACAATGAGCAGTTCTTC

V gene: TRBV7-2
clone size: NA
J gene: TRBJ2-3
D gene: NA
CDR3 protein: CASSLGEFRLSPRDTQYF
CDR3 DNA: TGTGCCAGCAGCTTAGGGGAGTTCCGACTCTCCCCCCGTGATACGCAGTATTTT

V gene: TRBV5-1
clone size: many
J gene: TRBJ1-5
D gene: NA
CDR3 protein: CASSLGDLNQPQHF
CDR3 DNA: TGCGCCAGCAGCTTGGGGGACCTGAATCAGCCCCAGCATTTT

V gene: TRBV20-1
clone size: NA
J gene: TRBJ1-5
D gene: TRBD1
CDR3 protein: CSARAGTGSIGQPQHF
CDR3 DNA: TGCAGTGCTAGAGCCGGGACAGGGTCGATTGGTCAGCCCCAGCATTTT

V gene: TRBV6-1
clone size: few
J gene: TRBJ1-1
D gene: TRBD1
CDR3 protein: CASSAWTGNTEAFF
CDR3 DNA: TGTGCCAGCAGTGCCTGGACAGGGAACACTGAAGCTTTCTTT

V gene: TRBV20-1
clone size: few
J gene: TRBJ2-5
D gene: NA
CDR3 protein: CSARPGSVQETQYF
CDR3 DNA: TGCAGTGCTAGACCGGGTTCGGTACAAGAGACCCAGTACTTC

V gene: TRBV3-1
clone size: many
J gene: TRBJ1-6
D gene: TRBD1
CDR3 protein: CASSQLGTGLYSPLHF
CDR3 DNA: TGTGCCAGCAGCCAACTCGGGACAGGCCTTTATTCACCCCTCCACTTT

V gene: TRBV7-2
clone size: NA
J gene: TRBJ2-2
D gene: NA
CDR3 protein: CASSLAQTGELFF
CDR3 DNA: TGTGCCAGCAGCTTAGCGCAGACGGGCGAGCTGTTTTTT

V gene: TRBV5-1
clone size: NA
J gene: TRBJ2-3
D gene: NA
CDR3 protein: CASSLRGSPRTDTQYF
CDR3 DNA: TGCGCCAGCAGCTTAAGAGGCTCGCCGCGCACAGATACGCAGTATTTT

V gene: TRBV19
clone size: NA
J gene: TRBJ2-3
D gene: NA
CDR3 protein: CASSTPSGLYPDTQYF
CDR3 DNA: TGTGCCAGTAGTACCCCGTCCGGACTTTATCCAGATACGCAGTATTTT

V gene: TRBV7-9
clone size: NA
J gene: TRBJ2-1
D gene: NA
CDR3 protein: CASSWQGNTNEQFF
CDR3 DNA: TGTGCCAGCAGCTGGCAGGGAAACACGAATGAGCAGTTCTTC

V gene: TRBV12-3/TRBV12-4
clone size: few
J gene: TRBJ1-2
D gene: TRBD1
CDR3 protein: CASSLSDRNNYGYTF
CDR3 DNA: TGTGCCAGCAGTCTCTCGGACAGGAATAACTATGGCTACACCTTC

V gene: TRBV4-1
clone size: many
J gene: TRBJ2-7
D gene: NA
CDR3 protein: CASAEVASYEQYF
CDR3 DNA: TGCGCCAGCGCGGAGGTGGCCTCCTACGAGCAGTACTTC

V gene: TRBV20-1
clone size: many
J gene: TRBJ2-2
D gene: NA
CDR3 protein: CSASYSAFTGELFF
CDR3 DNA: TGCAGTGCTAGCTACAGCGCGTTCACCGGGGAGCTGTTTTTT

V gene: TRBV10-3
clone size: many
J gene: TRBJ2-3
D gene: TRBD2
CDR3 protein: CAISVGRATTDTQYF
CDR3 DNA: TGTGCCATCAGTGTGGGGAGGGCGACCACAGATACGCAGTATTTT

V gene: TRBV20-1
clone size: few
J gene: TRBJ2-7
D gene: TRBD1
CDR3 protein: CSARRTGGFYEQYF
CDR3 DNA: TGCAGTGCTAGGCGGACAGGGGGCTTCTACGAGCAGTACTTC

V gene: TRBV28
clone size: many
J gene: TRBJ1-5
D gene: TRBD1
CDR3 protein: CASSVLETGASQPQHF
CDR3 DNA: TGTGCCAGCAGTGTCCTGGAGACAGGGGCCAGTCAGCCCCAGCATTTT

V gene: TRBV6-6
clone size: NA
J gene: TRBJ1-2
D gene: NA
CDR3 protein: CASSDRGGAGYTF
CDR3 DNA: TGTGCCAGCTCCGACCGGGGGGGCGCTGGCTACACCTTC

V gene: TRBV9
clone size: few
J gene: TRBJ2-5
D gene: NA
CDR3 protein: CASSVRDYQETQYF
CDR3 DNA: TGTGCCAGCAGCGTCCGGGACTACCAAGAGACCCAGTACTTC

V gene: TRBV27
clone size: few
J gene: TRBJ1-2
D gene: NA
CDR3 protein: CASSSVRTLSDGYTF
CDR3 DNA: TGTGCCAGCAGTTCGGTCCGGACTCTGTCCGATGGCTACACCTTC

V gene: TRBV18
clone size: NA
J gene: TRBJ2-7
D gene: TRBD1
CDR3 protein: CASSYKTGDYEQYF
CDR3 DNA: TGTGCCAGCTCGTATAAGACAGGGGACTACGAGCAGTACTTC

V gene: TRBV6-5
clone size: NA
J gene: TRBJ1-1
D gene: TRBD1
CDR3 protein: CASMAGGSEAFF
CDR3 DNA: TGTGCCAGCATGGCAGGGGGCTCTGAAGCTTTCTTT

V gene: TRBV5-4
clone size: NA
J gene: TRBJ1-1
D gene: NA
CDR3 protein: CASSRGREGRMNTEAFF
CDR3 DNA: TGTGCCAGCAGCAGGGGCAGGGAAGGAAGAATGAACACTGAAGCTTTCTTT

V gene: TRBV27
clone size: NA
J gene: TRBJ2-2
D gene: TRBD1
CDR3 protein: CASSPRGGVTGELFF
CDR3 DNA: TGTGCCAGCAGTCCCAGAGGGGGCGTCACCGGGGAGCTGTTTTTT

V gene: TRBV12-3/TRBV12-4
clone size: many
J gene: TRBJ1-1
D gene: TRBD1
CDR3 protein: CASRSGQGTTEAFF
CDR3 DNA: TGTGCCAGCCGATCGGGACAGGGGACCACTGAAGCTTTCTTT

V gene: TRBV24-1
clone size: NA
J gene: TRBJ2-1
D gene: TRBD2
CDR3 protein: CATRGTSGKGLHTYNEQFF
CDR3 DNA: TGTGCCACCAGAGGGACTAGCGGGAAAGGTCTTCATACCTACAATGAGCAGTTCTTC

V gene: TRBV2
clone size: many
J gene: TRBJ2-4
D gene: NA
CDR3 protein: CASMERVAKNIQYF
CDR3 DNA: TGTGCCAGCATGGAGCGTGTGGCCAAAAACATTCAGTACTTC

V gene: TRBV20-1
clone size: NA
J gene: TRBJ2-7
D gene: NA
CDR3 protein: CSARDRILTYEQYF
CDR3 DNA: TGCAGTGCTAGAGATAGGATTCTTACCTACGAGCAGTACTTC

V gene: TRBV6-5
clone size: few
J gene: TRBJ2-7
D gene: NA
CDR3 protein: CASRTLIGYEQYF
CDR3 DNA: TGTGCCAGCAGAACCCTTATCGGTTACGAGCAGTACTTC

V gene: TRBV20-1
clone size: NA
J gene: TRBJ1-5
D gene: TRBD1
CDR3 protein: CSASRAGQEFDQTQHF
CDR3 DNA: TGCAGTGCTAGTAGGGCAGGACAGGAGTTTGATCAGACCCAGCATTTT

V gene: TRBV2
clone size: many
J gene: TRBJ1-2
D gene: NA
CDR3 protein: CASSVDAISYGYTF
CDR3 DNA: TGTGCCAGCAGTGTGGACGCTATTAGTTATGGCTACACCTTC

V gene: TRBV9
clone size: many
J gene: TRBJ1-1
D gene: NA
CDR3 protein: CASSPALGVPEAFF
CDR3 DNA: TGTGCCAGCAGCCCCGCCCTAGGGGTCCCTGAAGCTTTCTTT

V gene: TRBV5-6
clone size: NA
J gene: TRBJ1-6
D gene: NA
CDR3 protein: CASSSDWGSNSPLHF
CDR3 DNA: TGTGCCAGCAGTTCGGACTGGGGGTCTAATTCACCCCTCCACTTT

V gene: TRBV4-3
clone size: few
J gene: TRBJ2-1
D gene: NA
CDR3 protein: CASSPGQSSYNEQFF
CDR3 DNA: TGCGCCAGCAGCCCTGGACAGTCCTCCTACAATGAGCAGTTCTTC

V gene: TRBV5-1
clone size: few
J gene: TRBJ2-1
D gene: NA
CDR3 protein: CASSDSSLGSYNEQFF
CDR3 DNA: TGCGCCAGCAGCGATTCTAGCCTGGGGTCCTACAATGAGCAGTTCTTC

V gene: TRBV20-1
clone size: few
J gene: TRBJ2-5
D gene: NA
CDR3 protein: CSAPSAEIAGETQYF
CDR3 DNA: TGCAGTGCCCCCTCAGCGGAAATAGCCGGAGAGACCCAGTACTTC